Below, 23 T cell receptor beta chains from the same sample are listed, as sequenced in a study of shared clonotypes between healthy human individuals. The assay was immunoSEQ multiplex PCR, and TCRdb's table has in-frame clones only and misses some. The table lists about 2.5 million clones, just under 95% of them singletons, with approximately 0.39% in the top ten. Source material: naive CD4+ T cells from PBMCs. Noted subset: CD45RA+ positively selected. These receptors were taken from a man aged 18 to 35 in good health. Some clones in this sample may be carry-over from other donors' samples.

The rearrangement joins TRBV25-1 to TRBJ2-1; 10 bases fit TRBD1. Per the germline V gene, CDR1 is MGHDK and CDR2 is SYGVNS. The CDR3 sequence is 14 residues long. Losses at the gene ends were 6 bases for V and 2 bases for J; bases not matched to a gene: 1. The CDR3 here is CASSGQGAYNEQFF. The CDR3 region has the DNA TGTGCCAGCAGCGGACAGGGGGCCTACAATGAGCAGTTCTTC.

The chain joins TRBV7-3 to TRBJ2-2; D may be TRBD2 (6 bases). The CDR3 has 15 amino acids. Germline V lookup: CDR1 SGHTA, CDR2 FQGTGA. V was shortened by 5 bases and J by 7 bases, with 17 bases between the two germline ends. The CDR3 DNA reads TGTGCCAGCAGCCTCTTAGGAGGGAGAGACGGGGAGCTGTTTTTT. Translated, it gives CASSLLGGRDGELFF. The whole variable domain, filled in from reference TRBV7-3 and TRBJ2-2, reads GAGVSQTPSNKVTEKGKYVELRCDPISGHTALYWYRQSLGQGPEFLIYFQGTGAADDSGLPNDRFFAVRPEGSVSTLKIQRTERGDSAVYLCASSLLGGRDGELFFGEGSRLTVL.

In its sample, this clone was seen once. The chain's CDR3 is CASRPGGTSGTNEQYF. In nucleotides, the CDR3 is TGTGCCAGCAGACCAGGGGGGACTAGCGGGACCAACGAGCAGTACTTC. The V gene is TRBV28, the J gene TRBJ2-7, with 13 nucleotides matching TRBD2. The V gene's germline CDR1 is MDHEN and CDR2 SYDVKM. With 6 bases clipped from V and 5 bases from J, the junction kept 10 bases outside the gene matches. This CDR3 is 16 amino acids long.

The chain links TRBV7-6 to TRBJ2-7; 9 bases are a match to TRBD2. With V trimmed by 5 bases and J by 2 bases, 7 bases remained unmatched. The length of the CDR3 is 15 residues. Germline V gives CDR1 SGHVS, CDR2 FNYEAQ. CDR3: CASSPARTSAYEQYF. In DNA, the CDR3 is TGTGCCAGCAGCCCCGCCCGGACTAGCGCCTACGAGCAGTACTTC.

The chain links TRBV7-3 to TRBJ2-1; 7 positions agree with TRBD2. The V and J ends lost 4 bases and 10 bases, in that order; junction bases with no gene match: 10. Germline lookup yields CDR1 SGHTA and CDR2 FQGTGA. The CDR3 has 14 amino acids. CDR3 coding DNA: TGTGCCAGCAGCTCCACCGGACTAGTGGGAGAGCAGTTCTTC. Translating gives CASSSTGLVGEQFF. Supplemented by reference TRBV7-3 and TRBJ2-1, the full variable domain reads GAGVSQTPSNKVTEKGKYVELRCDPISGHTALYWYRQSLGQGPEFLIYFQGTGAADDSGLPNDRFFAVRPEGSVSTLKIQRTERGDSAVYLCASSSTGLVGEQFFGPGTRLTVL.

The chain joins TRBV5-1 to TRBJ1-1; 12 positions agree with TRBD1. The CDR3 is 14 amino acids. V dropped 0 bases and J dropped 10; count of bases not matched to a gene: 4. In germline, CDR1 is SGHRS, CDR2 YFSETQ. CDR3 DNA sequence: TGCGCCAGCAGCTTGGAGGGACAGGGGGCATTAGCTTTCTTT. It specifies CASSLEGQGALAFF.

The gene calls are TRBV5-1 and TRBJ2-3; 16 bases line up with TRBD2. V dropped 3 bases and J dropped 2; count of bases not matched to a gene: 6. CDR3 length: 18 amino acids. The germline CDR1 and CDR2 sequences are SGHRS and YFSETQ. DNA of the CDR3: TGCGCCAGCAGCTCCGGGACTAGCGGGAGGGCCATCACAGATACGCAGTATTTT. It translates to CASSSGTSGRAITDTQYF.

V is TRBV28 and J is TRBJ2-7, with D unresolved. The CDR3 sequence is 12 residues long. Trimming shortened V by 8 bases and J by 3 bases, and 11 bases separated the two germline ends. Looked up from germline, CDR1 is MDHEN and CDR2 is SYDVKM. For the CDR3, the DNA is TGTGCCAGCCTCTCGGTATACTACGAGCAGTACTTC. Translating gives CASLSVYYEQYF.

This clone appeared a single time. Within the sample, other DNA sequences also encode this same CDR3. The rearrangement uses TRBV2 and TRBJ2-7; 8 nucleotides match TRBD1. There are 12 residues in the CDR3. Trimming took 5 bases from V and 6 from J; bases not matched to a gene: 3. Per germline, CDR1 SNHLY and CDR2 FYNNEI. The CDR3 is CASSPDRGEQYF. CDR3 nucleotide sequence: TGTGCCAGCAGTCCAGACAGGGGCGAGCAGTACTTC.

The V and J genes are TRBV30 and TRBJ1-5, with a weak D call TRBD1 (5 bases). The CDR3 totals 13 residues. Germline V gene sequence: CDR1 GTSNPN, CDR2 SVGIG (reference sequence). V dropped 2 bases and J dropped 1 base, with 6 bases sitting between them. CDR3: CAWSWGSNQPQHF. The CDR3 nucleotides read TGTGCCTGGAGTTGGGGGAGCAATCAGCCCCAGCATTTT.

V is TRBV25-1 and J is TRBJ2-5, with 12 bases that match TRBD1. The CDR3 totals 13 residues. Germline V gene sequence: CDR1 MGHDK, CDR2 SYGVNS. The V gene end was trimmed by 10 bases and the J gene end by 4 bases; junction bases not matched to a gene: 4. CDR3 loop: CATGQGALETQYF. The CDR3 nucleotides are TGTGCCACGGGACAGGGGGCTTTAGAGACCCAGTACTTC.

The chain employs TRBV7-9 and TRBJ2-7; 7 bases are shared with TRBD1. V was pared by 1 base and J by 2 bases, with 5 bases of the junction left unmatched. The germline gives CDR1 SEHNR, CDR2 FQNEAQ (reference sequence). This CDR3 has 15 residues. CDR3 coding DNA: TGTGCCAGCAGCTTAGGAGACAGGGATACCTACGAGCAGTACTTC. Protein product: CASSLGDRDTYEQYF.

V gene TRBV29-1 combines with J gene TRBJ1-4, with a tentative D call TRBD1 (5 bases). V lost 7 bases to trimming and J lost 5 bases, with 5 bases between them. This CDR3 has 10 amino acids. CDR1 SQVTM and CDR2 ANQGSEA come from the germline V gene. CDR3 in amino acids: CSGGNEKLFF. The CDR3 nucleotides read TGCAGCGGGGGCAATGAAAAACTGTTTTTT.

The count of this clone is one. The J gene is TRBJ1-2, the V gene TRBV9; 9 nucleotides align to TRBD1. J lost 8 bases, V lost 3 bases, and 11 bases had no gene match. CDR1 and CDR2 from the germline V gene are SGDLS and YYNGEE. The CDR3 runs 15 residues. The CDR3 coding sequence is TGTGCCAGCAGCGCCATGGACAGGGGACCCTTGGGCTACACCTTC. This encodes CASSAMDRGPLGYTF.

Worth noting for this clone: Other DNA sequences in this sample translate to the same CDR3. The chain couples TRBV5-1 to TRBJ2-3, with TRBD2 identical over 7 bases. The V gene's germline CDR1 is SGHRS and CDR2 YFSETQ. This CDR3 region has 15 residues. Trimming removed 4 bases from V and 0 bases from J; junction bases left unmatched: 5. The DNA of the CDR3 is TGCGCCAGCAGCCTGGGAGGGTCTAGCACAGATACGCAGTATTTT. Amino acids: CASSLGGSSTDTQYF.

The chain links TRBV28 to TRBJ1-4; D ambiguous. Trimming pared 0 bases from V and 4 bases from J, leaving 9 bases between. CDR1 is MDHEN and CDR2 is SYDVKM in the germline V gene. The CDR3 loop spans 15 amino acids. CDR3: CASSLWAGHNEKLFF. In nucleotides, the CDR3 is TGTGCCAGCAGTTTATGGGCAGGCCATAATGAAAAACTGTTTTTT.

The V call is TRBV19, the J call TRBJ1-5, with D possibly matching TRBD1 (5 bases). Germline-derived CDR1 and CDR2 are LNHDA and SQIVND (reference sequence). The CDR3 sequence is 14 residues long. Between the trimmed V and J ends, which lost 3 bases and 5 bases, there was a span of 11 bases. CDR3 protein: CASSILGGDQPQHF. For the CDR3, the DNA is TGTGCCAGTAGTATCCTGGGGGGGGATCAGCCCCAGCATTTT. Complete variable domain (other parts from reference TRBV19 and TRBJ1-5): DGGITQSPKYLFRKEGQNVTLSCEQNLNHDAMYWYRQDPGQGLRLIYYSQIVNDFQKGDIAEGYSVSREKKESFPLTVTSAQKNPTAFYLCASSILGGDQPQHFGDGTRLSIL.

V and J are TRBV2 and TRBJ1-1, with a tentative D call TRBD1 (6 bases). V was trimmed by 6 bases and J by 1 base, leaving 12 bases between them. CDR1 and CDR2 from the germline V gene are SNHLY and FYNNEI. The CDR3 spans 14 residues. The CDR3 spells CASSGTGQNTEAFF. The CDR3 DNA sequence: TGTGCCAGCAGCGGTACAGGGCAGAACACTGAAGCTTTCTTT. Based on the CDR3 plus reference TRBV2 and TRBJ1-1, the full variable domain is EPEVTQTPSHQVTQMGQEVILRCVPISNHLYFYWYRQILGQKVEFLVSFYNNEISEKSEIFDDQFSVERPDGSNFTLKIRSTKLEDSAMYFCASSGTGQNTEAFFGQGTRLTVV.

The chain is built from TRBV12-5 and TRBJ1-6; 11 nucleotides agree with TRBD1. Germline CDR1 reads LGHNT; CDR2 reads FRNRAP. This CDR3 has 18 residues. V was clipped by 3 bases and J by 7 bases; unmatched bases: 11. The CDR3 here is CASGFPRTGGYRNSPLHF. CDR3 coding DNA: TGTGCTAGTGGTTTTCCCCGGACAGGGGGCTATAGGAATTCACCCCTCCACTTT.

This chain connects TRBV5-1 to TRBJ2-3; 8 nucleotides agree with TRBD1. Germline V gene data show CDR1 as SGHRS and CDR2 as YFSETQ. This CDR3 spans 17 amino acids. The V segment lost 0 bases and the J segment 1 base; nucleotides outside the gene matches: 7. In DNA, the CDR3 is TGCGCCAGCAGCTTGGGACCACTGACAGGGGGCACAGATACGCAGTATTTT. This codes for CASSLGPLTGGTDTQYF.

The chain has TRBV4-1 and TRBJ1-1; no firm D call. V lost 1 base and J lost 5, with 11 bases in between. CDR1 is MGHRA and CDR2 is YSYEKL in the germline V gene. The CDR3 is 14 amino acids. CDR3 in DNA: TGCGCCAGCAGCCAAGCCGAAACTAGGACTGAAGCTTTCTTT. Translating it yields CASSQAETRTEAFF.

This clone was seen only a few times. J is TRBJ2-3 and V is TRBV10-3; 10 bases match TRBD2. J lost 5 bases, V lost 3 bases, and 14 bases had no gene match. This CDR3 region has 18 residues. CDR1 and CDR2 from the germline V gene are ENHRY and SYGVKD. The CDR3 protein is CAISDSWASGSMRDTQYF. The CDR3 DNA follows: TGTGCCATCAGTGATAGTTGGGCTAGCGGGAGTATGCGAGATACGCAGTATTTT.

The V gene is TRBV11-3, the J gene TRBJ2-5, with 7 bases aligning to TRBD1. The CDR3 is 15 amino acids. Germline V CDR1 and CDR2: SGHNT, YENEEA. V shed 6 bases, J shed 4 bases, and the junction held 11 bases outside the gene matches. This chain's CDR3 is CASSHRTQGPETQYF. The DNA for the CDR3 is TGTGCCAGCAGTCACCGCACACAGGGGCCAGAGACCCAGTACTTC.